Following are 13 T cell receptor beta chains from one sample sequenced in a study of T-cell memory formation after mild COVID-19. TCRdb fed the 5' RACE reads into MiXCR, producing one record per CDR3 protein. The sample lists under 450,000 distinct CDR3 sequences; about 20% were seen once. The specimen was PBMCs or a T cell subset sorted from them (not recorded which). Source of these receptors: a man aged 18 to 30 who had mild COVID-19 (a few samples of this study predate the infection). Cell type and time point are not known.

The V and J genes are TRBV3-1 and TRBJ2-4, with no clear D. CDR3 size: 12 residues. The germline V gene encodes CDR1 LGHDT and CDR2 YNNKEL (reference sequence). V shed 4 bases and J shed 2 bases, with 3 bases lying between them. The CDR3 region is CASSLTKNIQYF. In DNA form, the CDR3 reads TGTGCCAGCAGCCTAACCAAAAACATTCAGTACTTC.

V usage is TRBV6-2 or TRBV6-3 and J usage is TRBJ1-5; TRBD1 matches at 10 bases. The CDR3 has 16 amino acids. J was trimmed by 6 bases and V by 2 bases; bases with no gene match: 7. Germline-derived CDR1 and CDR2 are MNHEY and SVGEGT. The CDR3 nucleotides are TGTGCCAGCAGTTACCCTATCCGGGACAGGGGTCAGCCCCAGCATTTT. This sequence encodes CASSYPIRDRGQPQHF.

This clonotype was picked up one time. J is TRBJ1-1 and V is TRBV7-9; no reliable D call. Germline V lookup: CDR1 SEHNR, CDR2 FQNEAQ (reference sequence). V was pared by 4 bases and J by 4 bases, with 7 bases between. This CDR3 is 12 amino acids long. DNA for the CDR3: TGTGCCAGCAGCTATGCACTCACTGAAGCTTTCTTT. Its translation: CASSYALTEAFF. The full variable domain, in which reference TRBV7-9 and TRBJ1-1 provide the parts outside the CDR3, is DTGVSQNPRHKITKRGQNVTFRCDPISEHNRLYWYRQTLGQGPEFLTYFQNEAQLEKSRLLSDRFSAERPKGSFSTLEIQRTEQGDSAMYLCASSYALTEAFFGQGTRLTVV.

This clonotype turned up a few times. The CDR3 protein is CASIGISSGSYEQYF. The DNA for the CDR3 is TGTGCCAGTATAGGGATTTCGAGTGGCTCCTACGAGCAGTACTTC. The rearrangement uses TRBV19 and TRBJ2-7; D unresolved. Trimming left V 7 bases short and J 0 bases short, with 16 bases between. The CDR3 has 15 amino acids. Germline V CDR1 and CDR2: LNHDA, SQIVND (reference sequence). Looking up the rest from reference TRBV19 and TRBJ2-7 gives the full variable domain: DGGITQSPKYLFRKEGQNVTLSCEQNLNHDAMYWYRQDPGQGLRLIYYSQIVNDFQKGDIAEGYSVSREKKESFPLTVTSAQKNPTAFYLCASIGISSGSYEQYFGPGTRLTVT.

This rearrangement joins TRBV2 to TRBJ2-3; 7 nucleotides agree with TRBD2. After removal of 6 bases from V and 5 bases from J, the junction contained 11 bases not matched to a gene. The CDR3 covers 15 residues. Germline loops: CDR1 SNHLY, CDR2 FYNNEI. The CDR3 DNA is TGTGCCAGCAGGGCGACTAGCTTGATTGGAGATACGCAGTATTTT. Its translation: CASRATSLIGDTQYF.

This clonotype was recorded only once. The CDR3 sequence: CASTQTGGTDTQYF. The CDR3 DNA reads TGTGCCAGCACCCAAACCGGGGGAACAGATACGCAGTATTTT. This chain joins TRBV6-5 and TRBJ2-3; possible D gene TRBD2, 6 bases. Germline V gives CDR1 MNHEY, CDR2 SVGAGI. Trimming removed 7 bases at V and 3 bases at J, with 14 bases between. The CDR3 runs 14 residues.

In this sample, this clonotype turned up a few times. The chain employs TRBV15 and TRBJ2-5; D may be TRBD2 (6 bases). V lost 2 bases and J lost 2, with 9 bases in between. CDR1 and CDR2 from the germline V gene are LNHNV and YYDKDF (reference sequence). CDR3 length equals 14 residues. In DNA form, the CDR3 reads TGTGCCACCAGCAGAAGGACTACTCAAGAGACCCAGTACTTC. The encoded protein is CATSRRTTQETQYF.

This clonotype was seen at least ten times. This chain links TRBV6-2 or TRBV6-3 with TRBJ1-1; no firm D call. This CDR3 has 13 amino acids. Trimming removed 7 bases from V and 0 bases from J, with 9 bases in between. CDR1 is MNHEY, CDR2 SVGEGT, per germline. The CDR3 region is CASKSGLNTEAFF. As DNA, the CDR3 is TGTGCCAGCAAATCGGGGTTGAACACTGAAGCTTTCTTT.

This rearrangement joins TRBV6-5 to TRBJ1-2; 8 nucleotides line up with TRBD1. Germline trimming cut 8 bases from V and 1 base from J; bases unmatched to any gene: 6. CDR3 length: 14 residues. CDR1 and CDR2 from the germline V gene are MNHEY and SVGAGI. CDR3 protein: CASGLTGDNYGYTF. In nucleotides, the CDR3 is TGTGCCAGCGGATTGACAGGGGATAACTATGGCTACACCTTC.

This sequence joins TRBV7-9 and TRBJ2-4; TRBD1 might be the D (6 bases). V lost 3 bases to trimming and J lost 3 bases, with 9 bases between them. The CDR3 covers 14 residues. Germline V gene sequence: CDR1 SEHNR, CDR2 FQNEAQ (reference sequence). As DNA, the CDR3 is TGTGCCAGCAGCTTGTGGGACATCAAAAACATTCAGTACTTC. Protein sequence: CASSLWDIKNIQYF.

This clonotype appeared a few times. The chain has TRBV7-8 and TRBJ2-5; no clear D gene. This CDR3 region has 14 residues. V was clipped by 1 base and J by 5 bases, with 11 bases between them. Looked up from germline, CDR1 is SGHVS and CDR2 is FQNEAQ. The CDR3 protein is CASSLGGQAETQYF. The DNA of the CDR3 is TGTGCCAGCAGCTTAGGTGGGCAGGCGGAGACCCAGTACTTC.

The chain is built from TRBV6-2 or TRBV6-3 and TRBJ2-7; 8 bases are a match to TRBD1. The CDR3 length is 12 residues. After removal of 8 bases from V and 5 bases from J, the junction contained 5 bases not matched to a gene. Germline V gene sequence: CDR1 MNHEY, CDR2 SVGEGT. CDR3 DNA: TGTGCCAGCGGAGACAGGGGTAACGAGCAGTACGTC. This sequence encodes CASGDRGNEQYV.

The rearrangement joins TRBV7-9 to TRBJ1-1; D not resolved. CDR1 is SEHNR, CDR2 FQNEAQ, per germline (reference sequence). CDR3 size: 15 residues. Trimming took 3 bases from V and 0 from J, leaving 11 bases between them. The CDR3 loop reads CASSLEQRLNTEAFF. In nucleotides, the CDR3 is TGTGCCAGCAGCTTGGAACAGAGATTGAACACTGAAGCTTTCTTT.